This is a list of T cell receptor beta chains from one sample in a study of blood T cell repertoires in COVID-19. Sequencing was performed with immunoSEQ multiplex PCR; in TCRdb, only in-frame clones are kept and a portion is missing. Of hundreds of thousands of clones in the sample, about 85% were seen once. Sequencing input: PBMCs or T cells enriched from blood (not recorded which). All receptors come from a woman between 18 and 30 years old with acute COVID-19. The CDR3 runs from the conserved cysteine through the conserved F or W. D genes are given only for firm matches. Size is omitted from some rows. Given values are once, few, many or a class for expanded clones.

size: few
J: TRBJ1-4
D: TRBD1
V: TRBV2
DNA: TGTGCCAGCAGTGCTGGGACAGGGGTTGGAAAACTGTTTTTT
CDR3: CASSAGTGVGKLFF

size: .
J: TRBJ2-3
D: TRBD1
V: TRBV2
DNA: TGTGCCAGCAGGACCGGGACAGGGACAAATACGCAGTATTTT
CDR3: CASRTGTGTNTQYF

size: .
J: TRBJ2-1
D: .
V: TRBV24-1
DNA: TGTGCCACCAGTGAGGCGGGGCCAGCCTCCTACAATGAGCAGTTCTTC
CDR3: CATSEAGPASYNEQFF

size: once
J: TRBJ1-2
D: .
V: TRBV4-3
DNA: TGCGCCAGCAGCCAAGAACGTCCAGCTAACTATGGCTACACCTTC
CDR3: CASSQERPANYGYTF

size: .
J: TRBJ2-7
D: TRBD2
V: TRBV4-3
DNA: TGCGCCAGCAGCCGAGTAGCGGGAGTATATGGTCTCGAGCAGTACTTC
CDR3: CASSRVAGVYGLEQYF

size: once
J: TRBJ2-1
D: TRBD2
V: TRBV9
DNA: TGTGCCTCCGGGACTAGCGGGAGGAGGGCCTACAATGAGCAGTTCTTC
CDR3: CASGTSGRRAYNEQFF

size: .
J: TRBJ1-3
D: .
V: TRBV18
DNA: TGTGCCAGCTCGGAATCCAGGGTTGGAAACACCATATATTTT
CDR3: CASSESRVGNTIYF

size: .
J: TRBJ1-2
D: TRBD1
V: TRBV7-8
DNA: TGTGCCAGCAGCCCGACAGGGGATGCCTACACCTTC
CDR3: CASSPTGDAYTF

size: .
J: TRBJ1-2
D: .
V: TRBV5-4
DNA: TGTGCCAGCAGCTTGGTATCCAGGGGCGACTATGGCTACACCTTC
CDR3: CASSLVSRGDYGYTF

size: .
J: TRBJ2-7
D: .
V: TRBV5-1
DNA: TGCGCCAGCAGCCGTTGGAGCGGGCCCTCCTACGAGCAGTACTTC
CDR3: CASSRWSGPSYEQYF

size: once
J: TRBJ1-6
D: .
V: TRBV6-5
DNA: TGTGCCAGCAGTTACTCGCCAGGGGCTAATTCACCCCTCCACTTT
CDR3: CASSYSPGANSPLHF

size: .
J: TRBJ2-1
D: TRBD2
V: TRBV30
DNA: TGTGCCTGGAGCCGACTAGCGGGAGCAAATGAGCAGTTCTTC
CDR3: CAWSRLAGANEQFF